Shown below are 26 T cell receptor beta chains from a single sample sequenced in a study of PD-1 blockade in classical Hodgkin lymphoma. Relapses following autologous stem cell transplantation were seen in all patients, with brentuximab vedotin exposure varying. The data were produced by immunoSEQ multiplex PCR, yet TCRdb's version contains in-frame clones alone and is incomplete. The table records tens of thousands of clones, roughly nine tenths of them present only once. Material: peripheral blood mononuclear cells (PBMCs), obtained at baseline. The receptors were sampled from a human donor with classical Hodgkin lymphoma.

The genes are TRBV4-1 and TRBJ2-7, with TRBD1 as a possible D gene (6 bases). The CDR3 extends over 14 amino acids. V gave up 0 bases and J gave up 3 bases, with 9 bases separating them. Germline CDR1 and CDR2: MGHRA and YSYEKL. CDR3: CASSQEVGGYEQYF. Here the CDR3 DNA reads TGCGCCAGCAGCCAAGAGGTAGGGGGCTACGAGCAGTACTTC.

The chain carries TRBV15 and TRBJ2-7; D uncertain. This CDR3 region has 13 residues. Trimming pared 2 bases from V and 2 bases from J, leaving 7 bases between. Germline-derived CDR1 and CDR2 are LNHNV and YYDKDF (reference sequence). This CDR3 reads CATSRQRPYEQYF. Written as DNA, the CDR3 is TGTGCCACCAGCAGACAGAGACCCTACGAGCAGTACTTC.

This chain links TRBV10-3 with TRBJ1-5, with D possibly being TRBD1 (5 bases). Germline CDR1 and CDR2: ENHRY and SYGVKD. Trimming removed 6 bases from V and 2 bases from J, with 11 bases in between. The CDR3 totals 14 residues. The CDR3 spells CAISPDSRNQPQHF. The DNA for the CDR3 is TGTGCCATCAGCCCCGACAGCCGCAATCAGCCCCAGCATTTT.

The chain uses TRBV9 and TRBJ2-1; 7 nucleotides agree with TRBD2. CDR3 length: 15 amino acids. Per germline, CDR1 SGDLS and CDR2 YYNGEE. The junction had 9 bases not matched to a gene; V was cut back by 4 bases and J by 5 bases. CDR3 DNA: TGTGCCAGCAGCCCATCTGGACTAGGGAACAATGAGCAGTTCTTC. Translating it yields CASSPSGLGNNEQFF.

CDR3 residues: CASRVPTSGDEQFF. The CDR3 DNA reads TGTGCCAGCAGGGTACCGACTTCCGGCGATGAGCAGTTCTTC. The V call is TRBV28, the J call TRBJ2-1; D is unresolved. Germline V lookup: CDR1 MDHEN, CDR2 SYDVKM. The V end was cut by 6 bases, the J end by 8 bases, with 17 bases between. The CDR3 extends over 14 amino acids.

This rearrangement joins TRBV7-9 to TRBJ2-6; 9 bases align to TRBD1. This CDR3 is built from 19 residues. V dropped 4 bases and J dropped 0; count of bases not matched to a gene: 10. CDR1 is SEHNR and CDR2 is FQNEAQ in the germline V gene (reference sequence). CDR3: CASSSSPGTGSSGANVLTF. CDR3 in DNA: TGTGCCAGCAGCTCATCCCCTGGGACAGGGAGCTCTGGGGCCAACGTCCTGACTTTC.

The chain is built from TRBV28 and TRBJ2-3, with D tentatively TRBD2 (6 bases). The CDR3 is 14 residues long. Trimming took off 8 bases at V and 0 bases at J, with 12 bases between the two ends. The V gene's germline CDR1 is MDHEN and CDR2 SYDVKM. The CDR3 DNA sequence: TGTGCCAGCCTTAGCGGCCATAGCACAGATACGCAGTATTTT. The encoded protein is CASLSGHSTDTQYF.

The V and J genes are TRBV25-1 and TRBJ2-2; D not resolved. Between the trimmed V and J ends, which lost 3 bases and 2 bases, there was a span of 10 bases. Looked up from germline, CDR1 is MGHDK and CDR2 is SYGVNS. This CDR3 spans 15 amino acids. The DNA of the CDR3 is TGTGCCAGCAGTGATCGAGGACCAAACACCGGGGAGCTGTTTTTT. As protein: CASSDRGPNTGELFF.

V and J are TRBV5-3 and TRBJ2-1; maybe TRBD2 (6 bases). TRBV5-3 is assigned to the ORF class and has an uncertain function. Trimming took off 0 bases at V and 5 bases at J, with 18 bases between the two ends. The CDR3 consists of 17 residues. CDR3 nucleotide sequence: TGTGCCAGAAGCTTGGCCGGAGGGAAAGGTCGGGACAATGAGCAGTTCTTC. The encoded protein is CARSLAGGKGRDNEQFF.

J is TRBJ2-7 and V is TRBV29-1; 7 bases are shared with TRBD1. Germline V CDR1 and CDR2: SQVTM, ANQGSEA. V trimming: 1 base; J trimming: 5 bases; junction bases outside the gene matches: 5. This CDR3 region has 13 residues. CDR3 sequence (DNA): TGCAGCGTTGAAGCTGACAGGGCTGACGAGCAGTACTTC. Translating gives CSVEADRADEQYF.

V and J are TRBV10-3 and TRBJ2-1; D not certain. V lost 5 bases and J 2 bases, leaving 7 bases between the germline ends. From germline, CDR1 is ENHRY and CDR2 SYGVKD. The CDR3 is 13 amino acids. For the CDR3, the DNA is TGTGCCATCAGTACGATGGCCTACAATGAGCAGTTCTTC. Its translation: CAISTMAYNEQFF.

This chain links TRBV27 with TRBJ2-1; 11 nucleotides agree with TRBD2. V dropped 5 bases and J dropped 7; count of bases not matched to a gene: 7. Germline V gene data show CDR1 as MNHEY and CDR2 as SMNVEV (reference sequence). The CDR3 runs to 15 residues. CDR3 coding DNA: TGTGCCAGCAGTGCAGCCGGGACTAGCGGAAATGAGCAGTTCTTC. This encodes CASSAAGTSGNEQFF.

This rearrangement joins TRBV19 to TRBJ2-5; the D is unclear. Germline V gene sequence: CDR1 LNHDA, CDR2 SQIVND (reference sequence). The CDR3 is made up of 12 amino acids. V lost 8 bases, J lost 7 bases, and 14 bases lay in between. The CDR3: CASSETHRTQYF. The CDR3 DNA reads TGTGCCAGTTCGGAGACTCATAGGACCCAGTACTTC.

The chain employs TRBV27 and TRBJ2-1, with TRBD2 as a possible D gene (6 bases). V lost 5 bases and J 13 bases, leaving 12 bases between the germline ends. This CDR3 spans 11 amino acids. Per germline, CDR1 MNHEY and CDR2 SMNVEV (reference sequence). In DNA, the CDR3 is TGTGCCAGCAGTATTGGACTAAAACAGTTCTTC. This translates into CASSIGLKQFF.

The rearrangement links TRBV11-2 to TRBJ2-7; D is possibly TRBD2 (5 bases). The CDR3 extends over 17 amino acids. Germline V gene lookup returns CDR1 SGHAT and CDR2 FQNNGV. Trimming removed 5 bases at V and 1 base at J, with 21 bases between. DNA for the CDR3: TGTGCCAGCAGCCCGGGGTGGCAGTTGGCCTTATCCTACGAGCAGTACTTC. This translates into CASSPGWQLALSYEQYF.

The J gene is TRBJ1-2, the V gene TRBV5-4; possibly TRBD1 for D (5 bases). Per germline, CDR1 SGHNT and CDR2 YYREEE (reference sequence). V gave up 0 bases and J gave up 4 bases, with 19 bases separating them. The CDR3 extends over 17 amino acids. The CDR3 sequence is CASSLGKTQGPLYGYTF. CDR3 coding DNA: TGTGCCAGCAGCTTGGGGAAGACTCAGGGCCCTCTCTATGGCTACACCTTC.

This clone has a single count. V is TRBV19 and J is TRBJ2-2; D gene ambiguous. Looked up from germline, CDR1 is LNHDA and CDR2 is SQIVND (reference sequence). The CDR3 is 14 residues long. V lost 5 bases and J 5 bases, leaving 12 bases between the germline ends. This CDR3 is CASSRITNTGELFF. The CDR3 region has the DNA TGTGCCAGTAGTCGAATAACTAATACCGGGGAGCTGTTTTTT.

This clone has a single count. This chain joins TRBV6-5 and TRBJ2-7; possibly TRBD2 for D (6 bases). The CDR3 runs to 11 residues. Germline V lookup: CDR1 MNHEY, CDR2 SVGAGI. Trimming removed 8 bases from V and 3 bases from J, with 8 bases in between. CDR3 coding DNA: TGTGCCAGCGGCGGGGACTACGAGCAGTACTTC. Translation: CASGGDYEQYF.

This clone came up a few times. The chain combines TRBV28 with TRBJ2-1, with 10 bases that match TRBD1. J gave up 1 base and V 6 bases, and 9 bases lay outside the gene matches. Germline-derived CDR1 and CDR2 are MDHEN and SYDVKM. The CDR3 contains 17 residues. The CDR3 loop is CASRSGTGATSYNEQFF. CDR3 sequence (DNA): TGTGCCAGCAGATCCGGGACAGGGGCAACTTCCTACAATGAGCAGTTCTTC.

The V call is TRBV18, the J call TRBJ2-4, with 8 bases aligning to TRBD1. J gave up 5 bases and V 3 bases, and 12 bases lay outside the gene matches. The CDR3 has 17 amino acids. Germline V gene data show CDR1 as KGHSH and CDR2 as LQKENI. The CDR3 coding sequence is TGTGCCAGCTCACCTGGTCGAGGACAGGGCGGGGAAAACATTCAGTACTTC. It yields the protein CASSPGRGQGGENIQYF.

The chain employs TRBV29-1 and TRBJ2-5; 7 nucleotides match TRBD1. The CDR3 length is 16 residues. With V trimmed by 6 bases and J by 5 bases, 18 bases remained unmatched. The germline gives CDR1 SQVTM, CDR2 ANQGSEA. The CDR3 loop is CSVSVGQASGVETQYF. CDR3 coding DNA: TGCAGCGTGTCAGTCGGACAGGCCAGCGGAGTGGAGACCCAGTACTTC.

The CDR3 DNA sequence: TGCGCCAGCAGCCAAATTCCCTTGGCGTGGGCTGAAGCTTTCTTT. Amino acid sequence: CASSQIPLAWAEAFF. The chain combines TRBV4-1 with TRBJ1-1; no firm D call. Germline V gene sequence: CDR1 MGHRA, CDR2 YSYEKL. The CDR3 is 15 amino acids. V shed 2 bases and J shed 6 bases, with 16 bases lying between them.

The chain couples TRBV11-2 to TRBJ1-4, with a possible D match to TRBD1 (6 bases). The CDR3 length is 16 residues. The germline gives CDR1 SGHAT, CDR2 FQNNGV. Deletions cut 0 bases from V and 5 bases from J, with 13 bases between. CDR3 amino acids: CASSLDATGRNEKLFF. The CDR3 DNA follows: TGTGCCAGCAGCTTAGATGCGACAGGACGAAATGAAAAACTGTTTTTT.

The chain couples TRBV9 to TRBJ2-6; 8 nucleotides align to TRBD1. The V gene end was trimmed by 0 bases and the J gene end by 1 base; junction bases not matched to a gene: 12. This CDR3 is built from 20 residues. From germline, CDR1 is SGDLS and CDR2 YYNGEE. As DNA, the CDR3 is TGTGCCAGCAGCGTAGGCCGACCGACAGGGGAATTTTCTGGGGCCAACGTCCTGACTTTC. This sequence encodes CASSVGRPTGEFSGANVLTF. Based on the CDR3 plus reference TRBV9 and TRBJ2-6, the full variable domain is DSGVTQTPKHLITATGQRVTLRCSPRSGDLSVYWYQQSLDQGLQFLIQYYNGEERAKGNILERFSAQQFPDLHSELNLSSLELGDSALYFCASSVGRPTGEFSGANVLTFGAGSRLTVL.

This clone has only a few counts. This sequence joins TRBV30 and TRBJ2-3; D gene unclear. CDR3 length equals 13 residues. Trimming stripped 3 bases from V and 1 base from J, with 8 bases between. The germline CDR1 and CDR2 sequences are GTSNPN and SVGIG (reference sequence). CDR3 loop: CAWRQSGTDTQYF. As DNA, the CDR3 is TGTGCCTGGAGGCAGAGCGGCACAGATACGCAGTATTTT.

The CDR3 loop is CASRTVLGWREGLINEQFF. The CDR3 DNA reads as TGCGCCAGCAGGACCGTACTGGGCTGGCGGGAGGGCTTAATCAATGAGCAGTTCTTC. The V call is TRBV5-1, the J call TRBJ2-1; 9 bases fit TRBD2. Trimming cost V 5 bases and J 6 bases; bases outside gene matches: 21. Germline-derived CDR1 and CDR2 are SGHRS and YFSETQ. The CDR3 contains 19 residues.